This T cell receptor beta chain was found in a study of blood T cell repertoires in COVID-19. Study-level information: Collection of acute and convalescent COVID-19 samples took place in the United States, Italy and Spain. PBMCs, B-cell-depleted T cells, or T cells provided the cDNA or gDNA that made up the material.

The authors' processing: Reference gene primer amplification in the assay estimated nucleated cell counts. TCRdb's copy holds only in-frame clones and misses some; the assay was immunoSEQ multiplex PCR. V, J and clone size are those of that table, while D and trimming were read from the DNA. The sample lists under 150,000 clones, about 77% occurring once. This CDR3 comprises 14 residues. CDR1 and CDR2 from the germline V gene are MNHEY and SVGAGI. Trimming pared 5 bases from V and 0 bases from J, leaving 11 bases between. The sample consisted of peripheral blood. This clonotype was sampled from a woman in her forties or fifties with active or convalescent COVID-19. The V gene is TRBV6-5, the J gene TRBJ2-7; D is undetermined. The CDR3 region is CASSPPGPSYEQYF. In DNA form, the CDR3 reads TGTGCCAGCAGTCCCCCCGGTCCCTCCTACGAGCAGTACTTC.